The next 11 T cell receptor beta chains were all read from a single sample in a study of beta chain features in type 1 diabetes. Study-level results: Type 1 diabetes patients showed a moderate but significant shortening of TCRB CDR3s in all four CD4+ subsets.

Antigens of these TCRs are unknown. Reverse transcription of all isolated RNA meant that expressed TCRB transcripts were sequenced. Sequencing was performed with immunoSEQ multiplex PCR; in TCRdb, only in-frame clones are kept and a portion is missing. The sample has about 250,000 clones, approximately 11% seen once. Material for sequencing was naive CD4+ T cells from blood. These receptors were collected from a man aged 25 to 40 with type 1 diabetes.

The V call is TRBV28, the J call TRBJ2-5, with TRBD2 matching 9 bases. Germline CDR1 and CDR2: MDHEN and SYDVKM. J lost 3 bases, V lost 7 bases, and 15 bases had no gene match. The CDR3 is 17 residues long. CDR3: CASTGVAGLAGEETQYF. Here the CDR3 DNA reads TGTGCCAGCACCGGGGTAGCGGGTTTAGCGGGGGAAGAGACCCAGTACTTC.

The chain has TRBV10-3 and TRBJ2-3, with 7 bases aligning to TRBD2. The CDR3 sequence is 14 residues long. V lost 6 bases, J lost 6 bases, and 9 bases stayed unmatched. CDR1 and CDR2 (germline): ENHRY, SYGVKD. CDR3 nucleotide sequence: TGTGCCATCAGGGGGGAGGGCTTCTCGGATACGCAGTATTTT. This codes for CAIRGEGFSDTQYF.

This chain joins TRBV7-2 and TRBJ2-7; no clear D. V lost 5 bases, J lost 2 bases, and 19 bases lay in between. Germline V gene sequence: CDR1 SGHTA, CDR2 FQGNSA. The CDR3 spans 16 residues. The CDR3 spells CASSPFSGLSAYEQYF. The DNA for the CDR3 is TGTGCCAGCAGCCCCTTTTCTGGCCTGAGCGCCTACGAGCAGTACTTC.

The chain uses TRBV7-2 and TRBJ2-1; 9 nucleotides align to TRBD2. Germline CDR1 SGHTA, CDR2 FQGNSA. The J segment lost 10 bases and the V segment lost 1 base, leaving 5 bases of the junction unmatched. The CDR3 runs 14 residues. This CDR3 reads CASSLESSGREQFF. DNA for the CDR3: TGTGCCAGCAGCTTAGAATCCAGCGGGAGGGAGCAGTTCTTC.

CDR3 amino acids: CSVGGGPNYGYTF. Written as DNA, the CDR3 is TGCAGCGTCGGAGGAGGGCCTAACTATGGCTACACCTTC. This rearrangement joins TRBV29-1 to TRBJ1-2; D is undetermined. The CDR3 contains 13 residues. Per the germline V gene, CDR1 is SQVTM and CDR2 is ANQGSEA. Between the trimmed V and J ends, which lost 6 bases and 0 bases, there was a span of 11 bases.

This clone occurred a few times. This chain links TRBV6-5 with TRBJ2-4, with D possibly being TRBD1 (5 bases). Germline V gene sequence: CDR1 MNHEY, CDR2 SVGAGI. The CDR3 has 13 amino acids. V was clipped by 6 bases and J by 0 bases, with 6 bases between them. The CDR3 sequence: CASRGLAKNIQYF. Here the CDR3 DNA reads TGTGCCAGCAGGGGGCTAGCCAAAAACATTCAGTACTTC.

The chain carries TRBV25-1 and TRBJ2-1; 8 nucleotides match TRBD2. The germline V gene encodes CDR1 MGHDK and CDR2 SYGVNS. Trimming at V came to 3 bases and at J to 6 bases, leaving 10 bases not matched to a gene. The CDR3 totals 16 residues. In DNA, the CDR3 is TGTGCCAGCAGTGACCCTAAGGGCGGGGGGTTCAATGAGCAGTTCTTC. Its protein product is CASSDPKGGGFNEQFF.

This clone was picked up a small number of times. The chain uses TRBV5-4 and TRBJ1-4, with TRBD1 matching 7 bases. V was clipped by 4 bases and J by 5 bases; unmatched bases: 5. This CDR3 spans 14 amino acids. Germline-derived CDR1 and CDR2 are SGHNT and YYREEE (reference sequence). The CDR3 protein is CASSPRTGNEKLFF. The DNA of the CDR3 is TGTGCCAGCAGCCCGCGGACAGGAAATGAAAAACTGTTTTTT. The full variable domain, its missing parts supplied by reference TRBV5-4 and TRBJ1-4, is ETGVTQSPTHLIKTRGQQVTLRCSSQSGHNTVSWYQQALGQGPQFIFQYYREEENGRGNFPPRFSGLQFPNYSSELNVNALELDDSALYLCASSPRTGNEKLFFGSGTQLSVL.

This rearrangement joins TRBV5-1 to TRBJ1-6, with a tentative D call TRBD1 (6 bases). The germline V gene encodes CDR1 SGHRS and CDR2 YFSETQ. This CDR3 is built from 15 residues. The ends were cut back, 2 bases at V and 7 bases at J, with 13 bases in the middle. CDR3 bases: TGCGCCAGCAGCTTAAACCGGGACACCAATTCACCCCTCCACTTT. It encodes CASSLNRDTNSPLHF. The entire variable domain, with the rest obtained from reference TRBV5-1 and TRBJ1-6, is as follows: KAGVTQTPRYLIKTRGQQVTLSCSPISGHRSVSWYQQTPGQGLQFLFEYFSETQRNKGNFPGRFSGRQFSNSRSEMNVSTLELGDSALYLCASSLNRDTNSPLHFGNGTRLTVT.

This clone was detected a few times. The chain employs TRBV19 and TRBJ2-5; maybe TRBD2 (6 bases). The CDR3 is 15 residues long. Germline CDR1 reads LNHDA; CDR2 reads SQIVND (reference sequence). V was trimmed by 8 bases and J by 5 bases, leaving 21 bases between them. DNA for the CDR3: TGTGCCAGTTCGAAAGCGGGCCCCCTTGGGGAGACCCAGTACTTC. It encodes CASSKAGPLGETQYF.

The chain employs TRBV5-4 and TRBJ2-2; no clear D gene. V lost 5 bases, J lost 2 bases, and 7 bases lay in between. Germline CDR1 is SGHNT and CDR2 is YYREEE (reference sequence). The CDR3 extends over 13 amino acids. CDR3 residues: CASSPPNTGELFF. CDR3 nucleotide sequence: TGTGCCAGCAGTCCTCCCAACACCGGGGAGCTGTTTTTT.